This T cell receptor beta chain originates from a study of T cell responses to AZD1222 COVID-19 vaccine (dated by TCRdb to about 2021). Turning to the overall study: Because spike-specific TCR depth and breadth did not differ between the two schedules, AZD1222 recipients who got a second dose at roughly 4 weeks were pooled with those who got a second dose at roughly 12 weeks. TCR sequencing covered roughly 230 trial participants: nearly 210 given two doses of AZD1222 and 26 given two doses of MenACWY control vaccine. Trial participants were enrolled by age into 18-55, 56-69 and 70-plus year subgroups, with approximately 150, 28 and 58 TCR-sequenced participants respectively. Overall results and qualifications from the work: Nearly half of unique spike-specific TCRs reportedly recognized epitopes outside regions mutated in the B.1.351 and B.1.1.7 variants. Participants were mostly white British and included more females than males, and it was suggested by the authors that clonal diversity may have been underestimated. Conclusions about previously exposed vaccinees are limited because only six or seven AZD1222 recipients were SARS-CoV-2 seropositive at baseline. The vaccine-associated CD4 TCRs covered the entire spike protein, and the dominant responses fell in regions 160-218 and 743-854. The 56-69-year group was small, and its depth increase did not reach significance, likely because of low power. After two AZD1222 doses, spike-specific TCR breadth and depth were significantly higher than at day 0 and than in MenACWY recipients. Because no day 14 peak-response samples were available, the repertoires could be characterized only after the peak T cell response.

In light of the paper, this sample's time point label describes: baseline before first vaccination. The vaccinee samples were drawn from two UK trials, COV001 and COV002, one of which was a single-blind randomized controlled phase 2/3 trial testing AZD1222 (ChAdOx1 nCoV-19) in healthy adults. Trial participant PBMC samples were collected at day 0 and day 28 after the second dose for TCRbeta chain sequencing. The CDR3 regions of human TCRbeta chains were analyzed by immunosequencing. Processing in the source paper ran as follows. TCRs in the repertoires were matched against a reference library of SARS-CoV-2-specific TCRs that had been generated with the MIRA antigen-specificity platform. Breadth was defined as the fraction of unique TCRs that were SARS-CoV-2-associated, and depth was defined as the fraction of total T cells that were SARS-CoV-2-associated. Each spike-specific TCR was assigned to its reactive spike region and to a CD4 or CD8 class using the MIRA data. Log10-transformed breadth and depth values were compared by one-way ANOVA with Sidak's multiple comparisons tests. TCRdb provides this immuneACCESS table in a form limited to in-frame rearrangements. Some clones are lacking; in checked studies, under half of them reflect an unresolved V gene, and why the rest are absent is not known. Clone size and V and J calls were adopted from that table, with D and trimming inferred from the DNA. The sample includes some 110,000 clones, with about 90% observed a single time. The ten biggest clones cover around 1.7% of the sample.

V was cut back by 4 bases and J by 6 bases, leaving a gap of 15 bases between them. The CDR3 runs 14 residues from the cysteine to the phenylalanine. Only CDR3 DNA remains: 42 bases, in frame from the first base. CDR1 and CDR2, looked up from the germline V gene (reference sequence), are LGHDT and YNNKEL. Comments on this clone: This clone's antigen is unknown. No base quality information exists; no much larger clone differs at one position.

The starting material was peripheral blood, obtained on day 0 of AZD1222 vaccination. This receptor was taken from an adult in good health. The rearranged segments are TRBV3-1 (or the pseudogene TRBV3-2) and TRBJ1-1, with a weak D call of TRBD1 (5 bases match). The CDR3: CASSRDTGNSEAFF. The DNA sequence follows: TGTGCCAGCAGCCGCGACACAGGAAATTCTGAAGCTTTCTTT.